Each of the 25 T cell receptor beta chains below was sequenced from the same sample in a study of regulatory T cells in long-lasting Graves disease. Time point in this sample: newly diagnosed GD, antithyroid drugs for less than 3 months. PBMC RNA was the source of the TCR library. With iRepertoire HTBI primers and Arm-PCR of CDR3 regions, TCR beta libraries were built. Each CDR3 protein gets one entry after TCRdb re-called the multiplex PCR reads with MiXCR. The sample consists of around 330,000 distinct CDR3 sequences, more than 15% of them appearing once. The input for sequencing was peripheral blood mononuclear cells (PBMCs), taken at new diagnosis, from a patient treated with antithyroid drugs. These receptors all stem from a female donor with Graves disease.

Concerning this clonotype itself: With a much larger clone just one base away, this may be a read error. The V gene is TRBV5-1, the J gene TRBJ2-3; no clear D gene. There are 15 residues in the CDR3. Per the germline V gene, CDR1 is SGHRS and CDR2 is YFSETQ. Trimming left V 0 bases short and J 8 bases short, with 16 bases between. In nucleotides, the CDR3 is TGCGCCAGCAGCTTGGACGGAAGAGTCGCAGGTACGCAGTATTTT. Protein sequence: CASSLDGRVAGTQYF.

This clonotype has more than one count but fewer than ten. CDR3 bases: TGCAGTGCTGAGGGGGACGGGACTAGGGGCGAGCAGTACTTC. Protein sequence: CSAEGDGTRGEQYF. This chain links TRBV20-1 with TRBJ2-7; 8 bases match TRBD2. The CDR3 is 14 residues long. Germline values: CDR1 DFQATT, CDR2 SNEGSKA (reference sequence). Trimming removed 5 bases from V and 6 bases from J; junction bases left unmatched: 12.

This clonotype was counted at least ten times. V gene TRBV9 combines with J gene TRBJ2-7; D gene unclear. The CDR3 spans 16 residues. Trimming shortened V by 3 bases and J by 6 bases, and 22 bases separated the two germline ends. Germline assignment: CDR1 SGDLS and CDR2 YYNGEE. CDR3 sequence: CASSDRPASDSREQYF. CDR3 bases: TGTGCCAGCAGCGACCGACCAGCGTCGGATTCTCGCGAGCAGTACTTC.

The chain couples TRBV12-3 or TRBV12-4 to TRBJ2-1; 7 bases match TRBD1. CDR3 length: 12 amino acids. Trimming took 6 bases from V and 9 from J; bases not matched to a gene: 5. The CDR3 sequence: CASRFRGSEQFF. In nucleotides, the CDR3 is TGTGCCAGCAGATTCAGGGGGAGTGAGCAGTTCTTC.

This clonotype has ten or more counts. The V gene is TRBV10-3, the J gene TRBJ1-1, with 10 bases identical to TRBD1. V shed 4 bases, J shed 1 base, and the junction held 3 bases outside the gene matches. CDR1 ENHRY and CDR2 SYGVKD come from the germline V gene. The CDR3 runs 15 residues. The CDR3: CAISGTGGGNTEAFF. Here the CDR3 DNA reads TGTGCCATCAGTGGGACAGGGGGAGGGAACACTGAAGCTTTCTTT.

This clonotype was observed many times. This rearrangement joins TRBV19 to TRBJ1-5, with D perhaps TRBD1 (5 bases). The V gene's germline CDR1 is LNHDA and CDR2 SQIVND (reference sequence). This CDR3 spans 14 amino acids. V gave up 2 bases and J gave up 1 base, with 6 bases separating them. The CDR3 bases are TGTGCCAGTAGTATACCAGGGAGCAATCAGCCCCAGCATTTT. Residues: CASSIPGSNQPQHF.

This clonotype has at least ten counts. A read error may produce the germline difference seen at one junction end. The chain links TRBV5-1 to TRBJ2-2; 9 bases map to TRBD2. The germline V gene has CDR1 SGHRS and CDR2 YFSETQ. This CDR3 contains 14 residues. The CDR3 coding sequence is TGTGCCAGCAGCCCCAGACTAGCGGACGGGGAGCTGTTTTTT. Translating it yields CASSPRLADGELFF.

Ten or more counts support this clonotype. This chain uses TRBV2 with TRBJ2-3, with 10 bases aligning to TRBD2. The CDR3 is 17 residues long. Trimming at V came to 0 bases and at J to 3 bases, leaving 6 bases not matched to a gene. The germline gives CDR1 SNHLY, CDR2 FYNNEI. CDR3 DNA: TGTGCCAGCAGTGAAGCTGTACTAGCGGGGCTTACAGATACGCAGTATTTT. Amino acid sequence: CASSEAVLAGLTDTQYF.

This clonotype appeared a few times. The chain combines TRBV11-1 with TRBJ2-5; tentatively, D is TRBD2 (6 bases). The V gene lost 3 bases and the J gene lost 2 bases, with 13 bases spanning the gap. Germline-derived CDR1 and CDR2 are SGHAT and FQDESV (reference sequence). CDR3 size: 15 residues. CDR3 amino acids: CASSFAPSAQETQYF. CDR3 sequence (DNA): TGTGCCAGCAGCTTTGCCCCTAGCGCTCAAGAGACCCAGTACTTC.

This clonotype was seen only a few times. In nucleotides, the CDR3 is TGTGCCAGCAGTTTTCGGGGGGCTGGGGAGCAGTACTTC. It yields the protein CASSFRGAGEQYF. This chain joins TRBV28 and TRBJ2-7; D possibly corresponds to TRBD2 (7 bases). The V end lost 3 bases, the J end lost 7 bases, and 13 bases lay between the germline ends. The CDR3 consists of 13 residues. Germline CDR1 reads MDHEN; CDR2 reads SYDVKM.

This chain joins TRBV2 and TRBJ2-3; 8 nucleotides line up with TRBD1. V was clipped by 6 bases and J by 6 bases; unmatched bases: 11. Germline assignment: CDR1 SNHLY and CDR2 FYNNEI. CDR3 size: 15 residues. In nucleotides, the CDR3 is TGTGCCAGCAGGAACTGGGGGCAGGGGGCGGATACGCAGTATTTT. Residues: CASRNWGQGADTQYF.

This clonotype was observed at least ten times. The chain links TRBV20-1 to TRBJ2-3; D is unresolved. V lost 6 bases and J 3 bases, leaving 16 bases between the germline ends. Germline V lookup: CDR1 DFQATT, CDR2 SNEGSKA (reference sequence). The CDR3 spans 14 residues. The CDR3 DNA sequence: TGCAGTGCGCACCAGTCGGCGGATACAGATACGCAGTATTTT. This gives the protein CSAHQSADTDTQYF.

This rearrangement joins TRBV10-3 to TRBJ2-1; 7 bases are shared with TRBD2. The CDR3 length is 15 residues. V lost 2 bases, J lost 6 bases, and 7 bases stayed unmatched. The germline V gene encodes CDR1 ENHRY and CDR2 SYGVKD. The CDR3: CAISEREGQVNEQFF. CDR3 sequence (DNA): TGTGCCATCAGTGAGAGGGAGGGCCAAGTCAATGAGCAGTTCTTC.

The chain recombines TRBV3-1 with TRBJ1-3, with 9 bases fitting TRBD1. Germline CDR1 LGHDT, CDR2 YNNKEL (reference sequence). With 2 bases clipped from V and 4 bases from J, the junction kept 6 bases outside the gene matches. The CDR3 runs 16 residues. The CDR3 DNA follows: TGTGCCAGCAGCCAACATAACAGGGGGCGAGGAAACACCATATATTTT. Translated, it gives CASSQHNRGRGNTIYF.

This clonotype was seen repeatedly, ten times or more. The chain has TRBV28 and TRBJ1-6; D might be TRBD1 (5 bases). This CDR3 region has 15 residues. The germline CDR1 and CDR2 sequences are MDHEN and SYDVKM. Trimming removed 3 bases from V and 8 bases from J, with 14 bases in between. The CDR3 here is CASSFIPGLHSPLHF. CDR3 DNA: TGTGCCAGCAGTTTTATCCCGGGACTTCATTCACCCCTCCACTTT.

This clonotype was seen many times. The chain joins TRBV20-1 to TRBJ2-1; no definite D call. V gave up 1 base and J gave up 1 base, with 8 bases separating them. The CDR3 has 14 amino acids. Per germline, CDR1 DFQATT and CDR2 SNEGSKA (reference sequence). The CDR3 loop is CSARGEGSYNEQFF. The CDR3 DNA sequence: TGCAGTGCTAGAGGGGAAGGGTCCTACAATGAGCAGTTCTTC.

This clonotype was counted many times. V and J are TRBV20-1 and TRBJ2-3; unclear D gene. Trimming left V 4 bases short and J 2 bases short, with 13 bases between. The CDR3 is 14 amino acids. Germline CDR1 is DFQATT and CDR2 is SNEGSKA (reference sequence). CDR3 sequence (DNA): TGCAGTGCTATTGATGGCTCTTTCACAGATACGCAGTATTTT. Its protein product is CSAIDGSFTDTQYF.

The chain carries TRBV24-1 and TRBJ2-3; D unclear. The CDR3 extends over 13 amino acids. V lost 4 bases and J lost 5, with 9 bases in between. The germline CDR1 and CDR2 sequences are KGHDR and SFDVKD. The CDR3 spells CATSEFGGDTQYF. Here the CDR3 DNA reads TGTGCCACCAGTGAGTTTGGTGGAGATACGCAGTATTTT.

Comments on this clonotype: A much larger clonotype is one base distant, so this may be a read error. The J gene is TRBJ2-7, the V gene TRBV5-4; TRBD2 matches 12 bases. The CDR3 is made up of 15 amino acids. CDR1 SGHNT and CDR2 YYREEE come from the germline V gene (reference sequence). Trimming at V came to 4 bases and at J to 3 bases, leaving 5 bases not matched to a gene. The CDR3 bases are TGTGCCAGCAGCCAGGAGACTAGCGGGAGCTACGAGCAGTACTTC. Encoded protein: CASSQETSGSYEQYF.

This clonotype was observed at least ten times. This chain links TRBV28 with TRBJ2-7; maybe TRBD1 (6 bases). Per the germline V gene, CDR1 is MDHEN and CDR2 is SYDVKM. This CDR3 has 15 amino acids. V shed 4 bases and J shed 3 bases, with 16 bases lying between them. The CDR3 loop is CASSSRWGTSYEQYF. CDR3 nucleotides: TGTGCCAGCAGTTCTCGATGGGGGACAAGCTACGAGCAGTACTTC.

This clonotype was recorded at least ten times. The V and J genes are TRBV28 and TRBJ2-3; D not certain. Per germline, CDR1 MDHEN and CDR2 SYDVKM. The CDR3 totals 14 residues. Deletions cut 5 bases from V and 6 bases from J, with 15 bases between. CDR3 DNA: TGTGCCAGCAGTGGCAAGAACTGGGTCGATACGCAGTATTTT. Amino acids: CASSGKNWVDTQYF.

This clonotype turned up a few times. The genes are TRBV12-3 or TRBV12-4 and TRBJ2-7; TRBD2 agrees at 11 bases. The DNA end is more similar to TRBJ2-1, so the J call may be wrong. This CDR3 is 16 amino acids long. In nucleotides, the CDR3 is TGTGCCAGCAGCCCTGGTAGCGGGAGGGCCGGGAATGAGCAGTTCTTC. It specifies CASSPGSGRAGNEQFF.

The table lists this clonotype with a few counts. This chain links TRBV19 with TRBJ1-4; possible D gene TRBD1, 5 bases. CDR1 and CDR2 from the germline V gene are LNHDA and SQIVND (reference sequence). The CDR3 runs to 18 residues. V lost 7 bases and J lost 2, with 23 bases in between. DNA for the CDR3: TGTGCCAGTACCGAAAAACCTCAGGGAAAAGGGACTAATGAAAAACTGTTTTTT. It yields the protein CASTEKPQGKGTNEKLFF. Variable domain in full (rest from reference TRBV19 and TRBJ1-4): DGGITQSPKYLFRKEGQNVTLSCEQNLNHDAMYWYRQDPGQGLRLIYYSQIVNDFQKGDIAEGYSVSREKKESFPLTVTSAQKNPTAFYLCASTEKPQGKGTNEKLFFGSGTQLSVL.

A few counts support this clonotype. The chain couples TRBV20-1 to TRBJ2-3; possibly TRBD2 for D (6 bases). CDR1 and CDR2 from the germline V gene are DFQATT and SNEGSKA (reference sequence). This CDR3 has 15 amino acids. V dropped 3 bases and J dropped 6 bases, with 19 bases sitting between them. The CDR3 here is CSASGTLTERDTQYF. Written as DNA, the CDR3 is TGCAGTGCTAGCGGGACTCTCACCGAGAGGGATACGCAGTATTTT.

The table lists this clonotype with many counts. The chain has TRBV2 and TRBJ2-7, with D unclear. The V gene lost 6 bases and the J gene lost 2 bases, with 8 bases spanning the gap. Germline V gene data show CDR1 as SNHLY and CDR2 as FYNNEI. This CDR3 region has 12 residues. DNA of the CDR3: TGTGCCAGCAGCCACAGAACCTACGAGCAGTACTTC. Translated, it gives CASSHRTYEQYF.